These 22 T cell receptor beta chains share one sample of origin, sequenced in a study of blood T cell repertoires in COVID-19. Profiling relied on immunoSEQ multiplex PCR, and the TCRdb table lists in-frame clones only, not all of them. The table lists 20,000 to 30,000 clones, about 82% of them singletons. Sample: peripheral blood. The receptors shown here come from a human donor with active COVID-19. The donor label of this sample is uncertain.

This chain joins TRBV3-1 (or the pseudogene TRBV3-2) and TRBJ1-3; D is possibly TRBD1 (6 bases). V lost 1 base and J 8 bases, leaving 15 bases between the germline ends. Germline CDR1 and CDR2: LGHDT and YNNKEL (reference sequence). The CDR3 is 15 amino acids. This chain's CDR3 is CASSQGVGPGDTIYF. The CDR3 DNA follows: TGTGCCAGCAGCCAAGGGGTCGGTCCAGGGGACACCATATATTTT.

This clone was detected a few times. The chain combines TRBV5-5 with TRBJ1-1, with a tentative D call TRBD1 (5 bases). The V and J ends lost 1 base and 6 bases respectively, with 10 bases between them. The CDR3 is 13 residues long. CDR1 and CDR2 from the germline V gene are SGHKS and YYEKEE (reference sequence). This CDR3 is CASSLSGSSEAFF. CDR3 nucleotides: TGTGCCAGCAGCTTGTCAGGGTCTTCTGAAGCTTTCTTT.

This chain's CDR3 is CASSLTGSSGYGYTF. CDR3 DNA: TGCGCCAGCAGCCTTACAGGGTCCTCGGGCTATGGCTACACCTTC. The genes are TRBV5-1 and TRBJ1-2; D perhaps matches TRBD1 (6 bases). This CDR3 region has 15 residues. Germline V gene data show CDR1 as SGHRS and CDR2 as YFSETQ. Trimming took off 4 bases at V and 4 bases at J, with 17 bases between the two ends.

The gene calls are TRBV7-2 and TRBJ2-3, with D uncertain. The ends were cut back, 5 bases at V and 0 bases at J, with 9 bases in the middle. This CDR3 has 14 amino acids. The germline V gene encodes CDR1 SGHTA and CDR2 FQGNSA. The CDR3 bases are TGTGCCAGCAGCCCCCGAGGTAGCACAGATACGCAGTATTTT. It specifies CASSPRGSTDTQYF.

The V gene is TRBV7-9, the J gene TRBJ2-7; 8 nucleotides agree with TRBD1. CDR1 SEHNR and CDR2 FQNEAQ come from the germline V gene (reference sequence). The CDR3 spans 14 residues. Germline trimming cut 4 bases from V and 9 bases from J; bases unmatched to any gene: 11. The CDR3 here is CASSSTGTGLRQYF. CDR3 coding DNA: TGTGCCAGCAGCTCCACCGGGACAGGACTCCGGCAGTACTTC. Based on the CDR3 plus reference TRBV7-9 and TRBJ2-7, the full variable domain is DTGVSQNPRHKITKRGQNVTFRCDPISEHNRLYWYRQTLGQGPEFLTYFQNEAQLEKSRLLSDRFSAERPKGSFSTLEIQRTEQGDSAMYLCASSSTGTGLRQYFGPGTRLTVT.

The chain carries TRBV5-4 and TRBJ1-1, with D hard to call. V was cut by 4 bases and J by 0 bases, with 4 bases left in between. The CDR3 has 12 residues. The V gene's germline CDR1 is SGHNT and CDR2 YYREEE (reference sequence). CDR3 in amino acids: CASSRVNTEAFF. CDR3 coding DNA: TGTGCCAGCAGCCGGGTGAACACTGAAGCTTTCTTT. Full variable domain (rest looked up from reference TRBV5-4 and TRBJ1-1): ETGVTQSPTHLIKTRGQQVTLRCSSQSGHNTVSWYQQALGQGPQFIFQYYREEENGRGNFPPRFSGLQFPNYSSELNVNALELDDSALYLCASSRVNTEAFFGQGTRLTVV.

V is TRBV12-3 or TRBV12-4 and J is TRBJ2-3; TRBD1 is a possible D gene (5 bases). Trimming took off 6 bases at V and 8 bases at J, with 12 bases between the two ends. The CDR3 sequence is 12 residues long. The CDR3 sequence is CASRGLRGTQYF. The CDR3 region has the DNA TGTGCCAGCAGGGGCCTAAGGGGTACGCAGTATTTT.

The chain links TRBV19 to TRBJ2-4, with 9 bases fitting TRBD2. CDR1 and CDR2 from the germline V gene are LNHDA and SQIVND (reference sequence). The J segment lost 1 base and the V segment lost 5 bases, leaving 12 bases of the junction unmatched. This CDR3 contains 18 residues. The CDR3 reads CASSSQPLAGQAKNIQYF. The CDR3 coding sequence is TGTGCCAGTAGTTCTCAACCCCTAGCGGGACAGGCCAAAAACATTCAGTACTTC.

The chain employs TRBV11-2 and TRBJ2-3; a weak D match, TRBD2 (6 bases). Looked up from germline, CDR1 is SGHAT and CDR2 is FQNNGV. This CDR3 has 17 amino acids. V was shortened by 1 base and J by 3 bases, with 17 bases between the two germline ends. CDR3 residues: CASSLGRRWDSTDTQYF. CDR3 sequence (DNA): TGTGCCAGCAGCTTAGGTCGCAGGTGGGACTCAACAGATACGCAGTATTTT.

The V gene is TRBV4-3, the J gene TRBJ2-7, with D tentatively TRBD1 (5 bases). With 3 bases removed from V and 2 bases from J, the gap between germline ends came to 14 bases. The germline V gene has CDR1 LGHNA and CDR2 YSLEER. The CDR3 covers 15 residues. The CDR3 reads CASSQVMQGPYEQYF. The DNA of the CDR3 is TGCGCCAGCAGCCAGGTCATGCAGGGTCCCTACGAGCAGTACTTC.

This chain links TRBV13 with TRBJ1-2, with D perhaps TRBD1 (6 bases). Trimming cost V 4 bases and J 0 bases, with 15 bases left between them. This CDR3 spans 16 amino acids. Germline V gives CDR1 PRHDT, CDR2 FYEKMQ (reference sequence). CDR3 amino acids: CASSYQTGLANYGYTF. The DNA of the CDR3 is TGTGCCAGCAGCTACCAGACAGGTTTAGCTAACTATGGCTACACCTTC.

V and J are TRBV19 and TRBJ2-3, with D perhaps matching TRBD1 (6 bases). Germline values: CDR1 LNHDA, CDR2 SQIVND (reference sequence). Deletions cut 4 bases from V and 3 bases from J, with 11 bases between. This CDR3 contains 14 residues. The CDR3 is CASSTRTVTDTQYF. CDR3 DNA: TGTGCCAGTAGTACCAGGACAGTGACAGATACGCAGTATTTT.

The chain carries TRBV30 and TRBJ1-1; the D gene is possibly TRBD1 (6 bases). Germline V gene data show CDR1 as GTSNPN and CDR2 as SVGIG (reference sequence). This CDR3 is 13 amino acids long. Trimming pared 3 bases from V and 4 bases from J, leaving 12 bases between. CDR3: CAWRGGLGTEAFF. The CDR3 DNA reads TGTGCCTGGAGAGGGGGATTGGGCACTGAAGCTTTCTTT.

This clone showed up just once. The J gene is TRBJ2-5, the V gene TRBV5-4; the match to TRBD2 covers 11 bases. In germline, CDR1 is SGHNT, CDR2 YYREEE (reference sequence). This CDR3 comprises 17 residues. V gave up 1 base and J gave up 5 bases; unmatched junction bases: 10. CDR3 bases: TGTGCCAGCAGCTTGCTGCAACTAGCGGGAGATTCGGAGACCCAGTACTTC. Translation gives CASSLLQLAGDSETQYF.

The CDR3 spells CASSPIGGQGGQPQHF. The CDR3 coding sequence is TGTGCCAGCTCACCCATCGGAGGACAGGGAGGACAGCCCCAGCATTTT. J is TRBJ1-5 and V is TRBV18, with 8 bases aligning to TRBD1. V lost 3 bases and J lost 7; bases outside the gene matches: 11. In germline, CDR1 is KGHSH, CDR2 LQKENI. The CDR3 length is 16 residues.

This clone appeared once. V and J are TRBV3-1 (or the pseudogene TRBV3-2) and TRBJ1-6; no firm D call. Germline values: CDR1 LGHDT, CDR2 YNNKEL (reference sequence). The CDR3 sequence is 13 residues long. V gave up 6 bases and J gave up 1 base, with 4 bases separating them. Here the CDR3 DNA reads TGTGCCAGCAGGGAGTCCTATAATTCACCCCTCCACTTT. Protein product: CASRESYNSPLHF.

This clone was counted a few times. The chain employs TRBV27 and TRBJ1-2; a weak D match, TRBD1 (6 bases). This CDR3 region has 16 residues. The V end lost 4 bases, the J end lost 5 bases, and 20 bases lay between the germline ends. Germline assignment: CDR1 MNHEY and CDR2 SMNVEV (reference sequence). CDR3 DNA: TGTGCCAGCAGTTCCTACAACTCAGGGGTAGAATATGGCTACACCTTC. Its protein is CASSSYNSGVEYGYTF.

V is TRBV5-4 and J is TRBJ2-1; 11 bases match TRBD1. In germline, CDR1 is SGHNT, CDR2 YYREEE (reference sequence). The trim removed 4 bases at V and 6 bases at J, leaving 6 bases unmatched. CDR3 length: 15 residues. The CDR3 DNA reads TGTGCCAGCAGCCCTCCGGGGACAGGGGGCAATGAGCAGTTCTTC. Its protein is CASSPPGTGGNEQFF.

The chain links TRBV7-9 to TRBJ1-1; tentatively, D is TRBD1 (5 bases). V dropped 0 bases and J dropped 7 bases, with 9 bases sitting between them. Germline CDR1 SEHNR, CDR2 FQNEAQ (reference sequence). The CDR3 length is 13 residues. In DNA form, the CDR3 reads TGTGCCAGCAGCTTAGCGCGGGGGGGTGAAGCTTTCTTT. Its translation: CASSLARGGEAFF.

CDR3 DNA sequence: TGTGCCAGCAGCAAACAACCCGGGACTAGTGGCTACACCTTC. It translates to CASSKQPGTSGYTF. J is TRBJ1-2 and V is TRBV7-2; perhaps TRBD1 as D (5 bases). The germline gives CDR1 SGHTA, CDR2 FQGNSA. This CDR3 is 14 amino acids long. With 5 bases removed from V and 7 bases from J, the gap between germline ends came to 17 bases.

The chain is built from TRBV5-8 and TRBJ2-4; TRBD1 agrees at 8 bases. There are 14 residues in the CDR3. The germline V gene has CDR1 SGHTS and CDR2 YDEGEE. Trimming at V came to 1 base and at J to 15 bases, leaving 12 bases not matched to a gene. This CDR3 is CASSLLSGGDYLYF. The CDR3 region has the DNA TGTGCCAGCAGCTTGCTGTCAGGGGGCGACTATCTGTACTTC. Complete variable domain (other parts from reference TRBV5-8 and TRBJ2-4): EAGVTQSPTHLIKTRGQQATLRCSPISGHTSVYWYQQALGLGLQFLLWYDEGEERNRGNFPPRFSGRQFPNYSSELNVNALELEDSALYLCASSLLSGGDYLYFGAGTRLSVL.

J is TRBJ2-1 and V is TRBV7-9, with TRBD1 as a possible D gene (5 bases). Germline V lookup: CDR1 SEHNR, CDR2 FQNEAQ (reference sequence). V was cut by 5 bases and J by 3 bases, with 20 bases left in between. The CDR3 contains 17 residues. This CDR3 is CASSPRDQSRDYNEQFF. CDR3 bases: TGTGCCAGCAGCCCCCGTGACCAAAGCAGGGACTACAATGAGCAGTTCTTC.